The clone carrying this T cell receptor beta chain was observed a few times. V lost 5 bases and J lost 0; bases outside the gene matches: 13. The CDR3 totals 18 residues. Germline V gene sequence: CDR1 DFQATT, CDR2 SNEGSKA (reference sequence). TCRdb called the RACE reads again in MiXCR, with one record for every CDR3 protein. Of 99,000 or so distinct CDR3 sequences listed, around 34% were seen once; the top ten hold roughly 2.5%. The time point was: patch test 3, about 24 weeks after DPC sensitization. This sample's treatment: therapeutic diphenylcyclopropenone sensitization with weekly scalp DPC. These data originate in a study of human T cells and chemical hapten exposure.

The V and J genes are TRBV20-1 and TRBJ2-3, with 11 bases identical to TRBD2. The specimen comprised whole blood, sampled in connection with sensitization to the hapten diphenylcyclopropenone (DPC). The TCR originated in a man aged 35-49 years with alopecia areata. Some clones in this sample may be carry-over from other donors' samples. The CDR3 nucleotides read TGCAGTGCTCCAGGGGGAGGGACTAGCGGCCCTAGCACAGATACGCAGTATTTT. As protein: CSAPGGGTSGPSTDTQYF.